This T cell receptor (beta chain) emerged from a study of tumor-infiltrating lymphocytes in primary liver carcinoma (dated by TCRdb to the late 2010s). About the study as a whole: Roughly five patients with histopathologically diagnosed primary liver carcinoma underwent surgical resection in China between 2015 and March 2016. The five patients, three men and two women aged 30 to 69 years, had hepatocellular carcinoma (four) or combined HCC and intrahepatic cholangiocarcinoma (one). Tumors of the five patients were stage T1-T3 N0M0 with maximum diameters of roughly 4.2 to 10 cm. Roughly 3.5 to 7.5 million productive TCRbeta reads were obtained per sample, and no significant difference in read depth was found between tissue types. Across five regions of each liver tumor, along with adjacent normal tissue and blood, the study brought together TCRbeta repertoire sequencing, expression microarrays and whole-exome sequencing. TCRbeta repertoire sequencing covered 35 specimens from 5 patients: approximately 25 tumor regions, 5 adjacent noncancerous liver tissues and 5 peripheral blood samples. Reproducibility between technical replicate repertoires was high, with correlation coefficients above 0.95 and mean shared-clone rates about 0.89.

TRIzol reagent was used to extract blood RNA from unsorted whole blood, while the DNeasy Blood & Tissue kit provided the germline DNA. Patients had chronic HBV infection and were treatment-naive at sampling. Before surgery, about 4 milliliters of peripheral blood were collected into K2EDTA tubes. What the research found in general, with its limitations: Comparison of CD4+ and CD8+ T cell repertoires was precluded by the use of bulk unsorted samples. Pairs of tumor regions showed greater repertoire overlap (mean around 35%) than tumor-adjacent pairs (roughly 17%) or tumor-blood pairs (roughly 15%), which is consistent with antigen-driven expansion. Compared with blood, tumors had a significantly larger share of the repertoire taken up by the top 250 clones (p = 0.039). The study included only five or six patients, and the authors note findings should be validated in a larger study. Because only the TCR beta chain was sequenced and unpaired alpha chains were not captured, true repertoire diversity is likely underestimated.

Taken from the germline V gene, the CDR1 and CDR2 loops are ENHRY and SYGVKD. The CDR3 covers 15 residues, taking in both the cysteine and the phenylalanine. CDR3 DNA only is kept here, 45 bases in frame from base 1. Starting from 450 to 500 ng total RNA, TCRbeta-specific cDNA was produced by reverse transcription with a constant-region primer and ProtoScript II reverse transcriptase. Three nested multiplex PCR rounds, following a slightly modified ARM-PCR procedure, were used to build the TCRbeta libraries. Each of the first two PCR rounds ran for about 10 cycles and used multiplex TRBV1-TRBV30 forward primers together with a Cbeta reverse primer. Sample barcodes and Illumina adapters were added in a final 25-cycle PCR using Deep VentR polymerase. Before sequencing, amplicons of 200-500 bp were gel-purified using a QIAquick gel extraction kit. An Illumina HiSeq 2500 was used to sequence the TCRbeta amplicons with 250-bp paired-end reads. The original methods were these. To recover full CDR3 sequences, reads were quality-trimmed using Trimmomatic v0.33 and paired reads were then merged using FLASH v1.2.11. V, D and J germline segments were assigned to the rearranged TCRbeta sequences using MiGEC v1.2.1b. VDJtools v1.0.0 computed clonotype statistics and Shannon-Wiener diversity indices. Except for diversity analysis, only the 250 most abundant clonotypes of each sample were used in subsequent analyses to reduce sampling bias. The public reads were quality trimmed at Q25 with fastp and then assembled into clones with MiXCR by TCRdb, keeping productive beta chains. Rows are combined by CDR3 protein, so each entry shows the most common genes and DNA. TCRdb, not the authors, supplied the V and J calls. The sample has 330,000 or so distinct CDR3 sequences on record, almost 65% of them singletons. The ten largest account for approximately 5.9% of the sample.

Details on this clonotype: The clone's antigen remains unknown. A clone one base away is much larger, so this may be a read error.

The sequenced sample consisted of peripheral blood. Here the chain combines TRBV10-3 and TRBJ2-7, with 9 middle bases fitting TRBD1. This TCR derives from a man between 35 and 55 years old with primary liver carcinoma and hepatitis B virus infection. This receptor carries the CDR3 CAISTRGQGYGEQHF. The nucleotide sequence reads TGTGCCATCAGTACACGGGGACAGGGTTATGGCGAGCAGCACTTC.